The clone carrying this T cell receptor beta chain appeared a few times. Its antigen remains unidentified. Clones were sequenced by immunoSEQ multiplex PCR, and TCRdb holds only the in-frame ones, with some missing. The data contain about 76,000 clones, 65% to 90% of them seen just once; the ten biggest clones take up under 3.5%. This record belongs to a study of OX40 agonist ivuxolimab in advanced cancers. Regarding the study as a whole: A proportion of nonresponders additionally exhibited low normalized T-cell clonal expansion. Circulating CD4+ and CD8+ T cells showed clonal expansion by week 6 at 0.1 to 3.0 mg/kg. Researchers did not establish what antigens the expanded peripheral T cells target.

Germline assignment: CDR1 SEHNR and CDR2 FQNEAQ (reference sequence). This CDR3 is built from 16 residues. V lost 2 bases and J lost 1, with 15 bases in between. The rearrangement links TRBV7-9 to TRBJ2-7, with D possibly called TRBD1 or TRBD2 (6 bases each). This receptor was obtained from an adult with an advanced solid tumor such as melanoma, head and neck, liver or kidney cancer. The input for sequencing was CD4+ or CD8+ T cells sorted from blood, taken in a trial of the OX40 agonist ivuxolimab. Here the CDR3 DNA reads TGTGCCAGCAGCTTATCGTCCGGAGGGGGTTCCTACGAGCAGTACTTC. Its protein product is CASSLSSGGGSYEQYF.